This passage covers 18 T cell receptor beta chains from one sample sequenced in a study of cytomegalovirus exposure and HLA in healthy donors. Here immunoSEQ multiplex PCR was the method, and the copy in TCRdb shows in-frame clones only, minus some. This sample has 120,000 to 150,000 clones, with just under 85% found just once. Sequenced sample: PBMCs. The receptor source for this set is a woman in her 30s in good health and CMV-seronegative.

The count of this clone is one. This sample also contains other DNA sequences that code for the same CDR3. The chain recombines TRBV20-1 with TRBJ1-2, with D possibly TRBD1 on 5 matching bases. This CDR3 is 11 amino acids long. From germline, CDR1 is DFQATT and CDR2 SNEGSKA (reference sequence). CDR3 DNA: TGCAGCGCCCGAGCGGGGGATGGCTACACCTTC. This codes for CSARAGDGYTF.

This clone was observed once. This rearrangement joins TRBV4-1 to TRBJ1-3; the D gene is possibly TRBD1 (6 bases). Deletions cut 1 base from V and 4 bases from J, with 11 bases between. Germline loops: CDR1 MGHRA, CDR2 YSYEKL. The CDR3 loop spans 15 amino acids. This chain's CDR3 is CASSQGGLGGNTIYF. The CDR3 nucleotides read TGCGCCAGCAGCCAAGGGGGGCTTGGCGGAAACACCATATATTTT.

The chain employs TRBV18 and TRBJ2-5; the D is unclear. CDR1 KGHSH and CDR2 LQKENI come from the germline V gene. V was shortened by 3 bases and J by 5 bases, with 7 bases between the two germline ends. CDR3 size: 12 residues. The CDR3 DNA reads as TGTGCCAGCTCACCCGTGAGGGAGACCCAGTACTTC. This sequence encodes CASSPVRETQYF.

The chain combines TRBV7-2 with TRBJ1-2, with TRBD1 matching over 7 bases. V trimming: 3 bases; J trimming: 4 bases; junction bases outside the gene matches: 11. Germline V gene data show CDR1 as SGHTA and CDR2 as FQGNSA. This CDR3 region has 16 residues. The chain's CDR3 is CASSFATGTELYGYTF. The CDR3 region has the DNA TGTGCCAGCAGCTTCGCAACCGGGACAGAGCTCTATGGCTACACCTTC.

CDR3 DNA: TGTGCCAGCTCTTACCAGGCTACCTACGAGCAGTACTTC. Its translation: CASSYQATYEQYF. The chain joins TRBV18 to TRBJ2-7; D uncertain. Germline lookup yields CDR1 KGHSH and CDR2 LQKENI. CDR3 length: 13 amino acids. Between the trimmed V and J ends, which lost 6 bases and 2 bases, there was a span of 11 bases.

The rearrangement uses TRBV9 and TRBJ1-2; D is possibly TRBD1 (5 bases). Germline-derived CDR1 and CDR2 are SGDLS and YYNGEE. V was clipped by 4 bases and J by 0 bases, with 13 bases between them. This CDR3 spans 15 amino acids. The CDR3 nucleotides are TGTGCCAGCAGCCCCCTTGGGGGGGCTAACTATGGCTACACCTTC. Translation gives CASSPLGGANYGYTF.

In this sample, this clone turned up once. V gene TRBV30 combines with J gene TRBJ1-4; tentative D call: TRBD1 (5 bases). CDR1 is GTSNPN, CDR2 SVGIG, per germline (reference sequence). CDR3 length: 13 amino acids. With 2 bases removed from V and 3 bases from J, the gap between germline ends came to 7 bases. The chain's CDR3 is CAWSRGSNEKLFF. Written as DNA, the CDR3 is TGTGCCTGGAGTAGGGGTTCTAATGAAAAACTGTTTTTT.

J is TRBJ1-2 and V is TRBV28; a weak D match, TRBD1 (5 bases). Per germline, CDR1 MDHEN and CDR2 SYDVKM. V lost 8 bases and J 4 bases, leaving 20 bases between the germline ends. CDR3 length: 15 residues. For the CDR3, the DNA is TGTGCCAGCTACGATACAGGCCCCAGTTTCTATGGCTACACCTTC. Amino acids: CASYDTGPSFYGYTF.

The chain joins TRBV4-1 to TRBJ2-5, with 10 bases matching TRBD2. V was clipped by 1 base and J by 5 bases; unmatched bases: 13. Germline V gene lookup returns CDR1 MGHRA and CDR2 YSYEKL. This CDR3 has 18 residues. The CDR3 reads CASSQGQLASGGGETQYF. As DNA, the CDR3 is TGCGCCAGCAGCCAAGGGCAGCTGGCTAGCGGGGGAGGTGAGACCCAGTACTTC.

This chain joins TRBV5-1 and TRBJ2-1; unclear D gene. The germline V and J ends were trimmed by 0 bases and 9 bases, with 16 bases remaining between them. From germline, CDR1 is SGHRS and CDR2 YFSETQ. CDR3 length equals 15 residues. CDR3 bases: TGCGCCAGCAGCTTGGGACATCCGTTGGTGAGTGAGCAGTTCTTC. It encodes CASSLGHPLVSEQFF.

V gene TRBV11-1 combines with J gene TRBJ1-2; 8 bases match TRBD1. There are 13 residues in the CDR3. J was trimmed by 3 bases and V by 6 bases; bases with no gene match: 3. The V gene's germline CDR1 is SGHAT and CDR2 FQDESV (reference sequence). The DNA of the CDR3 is TGTGCCAGCAGATCGACAGGGGACTATGGCTACACCTTC. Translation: CASRSTGDYGYTF.

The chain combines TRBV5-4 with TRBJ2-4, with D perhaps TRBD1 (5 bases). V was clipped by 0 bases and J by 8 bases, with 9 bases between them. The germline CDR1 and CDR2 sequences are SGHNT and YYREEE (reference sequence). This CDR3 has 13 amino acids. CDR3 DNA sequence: TGTGCCAGCAGCTTGGGGCAGGGTGACATTCAGTACTTC. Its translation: CASSLGQGDIQYF. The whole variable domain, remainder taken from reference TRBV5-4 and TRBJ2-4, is ETGVTQSPTHLIKTRGQQVTLRCSSQSGHNTVSWYQQALGQGPQFIFQYYREEENGRGNFPPRFSGLQFPNYSSELNVNALELDDSALYLCASSLGQGDIQYFGAGTRLSVL.

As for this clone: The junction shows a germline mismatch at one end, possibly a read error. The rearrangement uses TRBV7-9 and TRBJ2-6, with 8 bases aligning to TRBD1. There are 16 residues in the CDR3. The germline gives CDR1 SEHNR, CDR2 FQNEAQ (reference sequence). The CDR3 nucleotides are TGCGCCAGCAGCCAAGGACAGGGCTCTGGGGCCAACGTCCTGACTTTC. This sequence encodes CASSQGQGSGANVLTF.

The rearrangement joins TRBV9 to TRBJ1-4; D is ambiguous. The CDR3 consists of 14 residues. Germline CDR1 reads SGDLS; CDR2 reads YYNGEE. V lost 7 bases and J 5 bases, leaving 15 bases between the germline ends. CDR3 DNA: TGTGCCAGCGGACGGGGAAGGCAAAATGAAAAACTGTTTTTT. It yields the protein CASGRGRQNEKLFF. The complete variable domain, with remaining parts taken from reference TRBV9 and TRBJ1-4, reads DSGVTQTPKHLITATGQRVTLRCSPRSGDLSVYWYQQSLDQGLQFLIQYYNGEERAKGNILERFSAQQFPDLHSELNLSSLELGDSALYFCASGRGRQNEKLFFGSGTQLSVL.

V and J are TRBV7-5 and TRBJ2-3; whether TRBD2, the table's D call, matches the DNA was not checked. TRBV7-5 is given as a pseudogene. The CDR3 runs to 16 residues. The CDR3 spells CARSLEGRGPLIAQYF. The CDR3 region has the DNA TGTGCCAGAAGCTTAGAGGGGCGGGGACCATTGATTGCGCAGTATTTT.

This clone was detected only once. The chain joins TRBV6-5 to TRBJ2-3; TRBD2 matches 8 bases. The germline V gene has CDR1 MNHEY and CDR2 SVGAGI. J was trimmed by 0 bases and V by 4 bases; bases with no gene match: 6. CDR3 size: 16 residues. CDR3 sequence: CASSFLLAASTDTQYF. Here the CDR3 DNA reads TGTGCCAGCAGTTTCCTACTAGCGGCCAGCACAGATACGCAGTATTTT.

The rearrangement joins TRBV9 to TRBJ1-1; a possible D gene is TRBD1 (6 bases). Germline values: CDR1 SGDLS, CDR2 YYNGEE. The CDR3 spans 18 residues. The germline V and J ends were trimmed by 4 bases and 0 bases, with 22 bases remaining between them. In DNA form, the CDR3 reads TGTGCCAGCAGCCCCCGGGACATAACGCAAAGAATGAACACTGAAGCTTTCTTT. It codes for CASSPRDITQRMNTEAFF.

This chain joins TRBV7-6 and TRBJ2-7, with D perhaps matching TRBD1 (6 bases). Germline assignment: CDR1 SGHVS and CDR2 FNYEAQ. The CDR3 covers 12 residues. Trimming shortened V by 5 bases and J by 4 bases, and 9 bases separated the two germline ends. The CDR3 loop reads CASSLTGYEQYF. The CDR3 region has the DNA TGTGCCAGCAGCCTAACAGGGTACGAGCAGTACTTC. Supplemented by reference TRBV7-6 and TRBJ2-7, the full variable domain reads GAGVSQSPRYKVTKRGQDVALRCDPISGHVSLYWYRQALGQGPEFLTYFNYEAQQDKSGLPNDRFSAERPEGSISTLTIQRTEQRDSAMYRCASSLTGYEQYFGPGTRLTVT.